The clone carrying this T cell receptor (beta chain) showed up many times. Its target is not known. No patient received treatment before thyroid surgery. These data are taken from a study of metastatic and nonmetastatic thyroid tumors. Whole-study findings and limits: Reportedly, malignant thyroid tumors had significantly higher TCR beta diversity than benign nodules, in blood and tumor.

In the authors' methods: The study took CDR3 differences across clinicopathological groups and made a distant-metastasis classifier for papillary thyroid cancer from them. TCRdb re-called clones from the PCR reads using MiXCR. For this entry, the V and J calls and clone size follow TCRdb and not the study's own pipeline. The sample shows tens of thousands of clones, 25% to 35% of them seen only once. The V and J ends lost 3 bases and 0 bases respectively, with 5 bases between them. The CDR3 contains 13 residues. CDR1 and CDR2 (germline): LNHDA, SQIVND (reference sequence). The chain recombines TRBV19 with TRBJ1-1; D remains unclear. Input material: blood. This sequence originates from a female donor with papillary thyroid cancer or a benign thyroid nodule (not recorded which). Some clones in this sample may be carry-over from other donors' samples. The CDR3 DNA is TGTGCCAGTAGTATCCTCCTGAACACTGAAGCTTTCTTT. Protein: CASSILLNTEAFF.